The next 18 T cell receptor beta chains were all read from a single sample in a study of cytomegalovirus exposure and HLA in healthy donors. PCR amplification relied on 60 Vbeta primers (plus 13 Jbeta primers). Some clones are missing from TCRdb's copy, which holds only in-frame ones; the method was immunoSEQ multiplex PCR. Found here are more than 85,000 clones, 75% to 80% of them singletons; the top ten hold 8.5% to 10%. Sequencing used PBMCs. These receptors were taken from a male donor in good health and CMV-seropositive.

The chain is built from TRBV29-1 and TRBJ1-1; D unclear. Germline CDR1 reads SQVTM; CDR2 reads ANQGSEA. The CDR3 is 14 amino acids. Trimming left V 1 base short and J 5 bases short, with 14 bases between. The CDR3 loop reads CSVEVSPGSTEAFF. The CDR3 DNA follows: TGCAGCGTTGAAGTATCCCCAGGCTCAACTGAAGCTTTCTTT.

This clone showed up just a few times. This specimen includes other DNA sequences encoding the same CDR3. The V gene is TRBV7-9, the J gene TRBJ2-3; maybe TRBD2 (5 bases). CDR1 is SEHNR, CDR2 FQNEAQ, per germline (reference sequence). Trimming removed 1 base from V and 3 bases from J, with 8 bases in between. CDR3 size: 14 residues. CDR3 coding DNA: TGTGCCAGCAGCTTAGGACGAGGGACAGATACGCAGTATTTT. Translating gives CASSLGRGTDTQYF.

This clone was seen only a few times. The chain joins TRBV4-2 to TRBJ1-6, with D uncertain. Trimming took 0 bases from V and 3 from J, leaving 9 bases between them. The CDR3 sequence is 16 residues long. Germline-derived CDR1 and CDR2 are LGHNA and YNFKEQ. This chain's CDR3 is CASSQEFRGYNSPLHF. The CDR3 bases are TGTGCCAGCAGCCAAGAGTTCCGAGGCTATAATTCACCCCTCCACTTT.

The chain combines TRBV5-1 with TRBJ2-3; 9 bases map to TRBD2. Germline-derived CDR1 and CDR2 are SGHRS and YFSETQ. After removal of 1 base from V and 3 bases from J, the junction contained 3 bases not matched to a gene. The CDR3 is 15 amino acids. DNA of the CDR3: TGCGCCAGCAGCTTGCAAGCGGGAGGTACAGATACGCAGTATTTT. Translated: CASSLQAGGTDTQYF.

The rearrangement joins TRBV11-2 to TRBJ2-7, with a weak D call TRBD1 (7 bases). The CDR3 has 15 residues. V was trimmed by 0 bases and J by 1 base, leaving 10 bases between them. Germline-derived CDR1 and CDR2 are SGHAT and FQNNGV. CDR3 nucleotide sequence: TGTGCCAGCAGCTTAGACAGGGGGGAATCCTACGAGCAGTACTTC. It is translated as CASSLDRGESYEQYF.

The V call is TRBV18, the J call TRBJ1-2; perhaps TRBD1 as D (5 bases). CDR3 length: 13 amino acids. With 4 bases removed from V and 9 bases from J, the gap between germline ends came to 15 bases. CDR1 is KGHSH, CDR2 LQKENI, per germline. The CDR3 DNA is TGTGCCAGCTCACTCCGGGACGGGGGGAGCTACACCTTC. Translated: CASSLRDGGSYTF.

The chain has TRBV7-3 and TRBJ2-5; TRBD2 matches at 9 bases. The J call could be wrong; TRBJ2-7 is a better fit for the DNA end. Germline CDR1 reads SGHTA; CDR2 reads FQGTGA. The CDR3 spans 15 residues. The CDR3 here is CASSWGLARSDEQYF. The CDR3 nucleotides read TGTGCCAGCAGCTGGGGACTAGCCCGCTCAGACGAGCAGTACTTC.

This clone was observed a handful of times. The rearrangement uses TRBV28 and TRBJ2-2; D is uncertain. Trimming left V 4 bases short and J 5 bases short, with 11 bases between. The CDR3 is made up of 14 amino acids. The germline CDR1 and CDR2 sequences are MDHEN and SYDVKM. The CDR3 nucleotides read TGTGCCAGCAGTTACGTACCGAGGACCGGGGAGCTGTTTTTT. Encoded protein: CASSYVPRTGELFF.

This clone has only a few counts. This chain links TRBV10-3 with TRBJ2-5, with D unresolved. The better agreement between TRBJ2-7 and the DNA end casts doubt on the J call. The germline CDR1 and CDR2 sequences are ENHRY and SYGVKD. The CDR3 has 12 amino acids. The CDR3: CAISFQAYEQYF. Written as DNA, the CDR3 is TGTGCCATCAGTTTTCAGGCCTACGAGCAGTACTTC.

This clone was recorded a few times. The chain recombines TRBV11-2 with TRBJ2-2, with D possibly being TRBD1 (6 bases). V lost 5 bases and J 4 bases, leaving 14 bases between the germline ends. The CDR3 is 15 residues long. Germline V CDR1 and CDR2: SGHAT, FQNNGV. In DNA form, the CDR3 reads TGTGCCAGCAGCCCGTACAGGGCGGTCACCGGGGAGCTGTTTTTT. As protein: CASSPYRAVTGELFF.

Notes on this clone: The same CDR3 can be traced to other DNA sequences in this sample. The chain joins TRBV6-5 to TRBJ2-7, with 7 nucleotides matching TRBD1. Trimming removed 0 bases from V and 0 bases from J; junction bases left unmatched: 2. Germline V gene data show CDR1 as MNHEY and CDR2 as SVGAGI. The CDR3 has 15 residues. The DNA of the CDR3 is TGTGCCAGCAGTTACTCGACAGGGAGCTCCTACGAGCAGTACTTC. It codes for CASSYSTGSSYEQYF.

Remarks on this clone: One end of the junction does not line up with germline, which may come from a read error. CDR3 nucleotides: TGTGCCAGTAGGAACAGGGGGTCTGGGGCCAACGGCCTGACTTTC. Translation gives CASRNRGSGANGLTF. The V gene is TRBV19, the J gene TRBJ2-6, with 8 nucleotides matching TRBD1. Germline lookup yields CDR1 LNHDA and CDR2 SQIVND (reference sequence). This CDR3 comprises 15 residues.

This clone was detected many times. The CDR3, as DNA: TGCAGCGTGGCGGGGACAGGGGCGGGAGGGTTACCCGGGGAGCTGTTTTTT. It encodes CSVAGTGAGGLPGELFF. J is TRBJ2-2 and V is TRBV29-1, with D maybe TRBD1 (10 bases). This CDR3 has 17 residues. V lost 6 bases and J 6 bases, leaving 26 bases between the germline ends. Germline CDR1 reads SQVTM; CDR2 reads ANQGSEA.

About this clone: Other DNA variants within this sample encode the same CDR3. The rearrangement uses TRBV7-9 and TRBJ2-5; D not resolved. CDR3 length equals 11 residues. Germline CDR1 SEHNR, CDR2 FQNEAQ (reference sequence). The germline V and J ends were trimmed by 5 bases and 4 bases, with 5 bases remaining between them. CDR3 loop: CASSLLETQYF. The DNA of the CDR3 is TGTGCCAGCAGCCTTCTAGAGACCCAGTACTTC.

This chain joins TRBV11-2 and TRBJ2-2; tentative D call: TRBD2 (5 bases). Trimming removed 2 bases at V and 0 bases at J, with 7 bases between. The CDR3 spans 15 residues. Germline V CDR1 and CDR2: SGHAT, FQNNGV. The CDR3, as DNA: TGTGCCAGCAGCTTAACGGGATCGAACACCGGGGAGCTGTTTTTT. This sequence encodes CASSLTGSNTGELFF.

V and J are TRBV6-5 and TRBJ2-2; tentative D call: TRBD1 (6 bases). The germline V gene has CDR1 MNHEY and CDR2 SVGAGI. V gave up 5 bases and J gave up 0 bases, with 10 bases separating them. This CDR3 contains 15 residues. CDR3 bases: TGTGCCAGCAGTAAAGACAGGCCGAACACCGGGGAGCTGTTTTTT. It encodes CASSKDRPNTGELFF.

In nucleotides, the CDR3 is TGCACCACCCCGCGACCGGGAGTTTCAGATACGCAGTATTTT. It yields the protein CTTPRPGVSDTQYF. This chain joins TRBV1 and TRBJ2-3; the table's TRBD2 call for D was not verified on the DNA. TRBV1 is a pseudogene locus. This CDR3 spans 14 amino acids.

The chain carries TRBV5-1 and TRBJ1-4; D unclear. The CDR3 runs 13 residues. Per the germline V gene, CDR1 is SGHRS and CDR2 is YFSETQ. The V end was cut by 4 bases, the J end by 4 bases, with 8 bases between. The CDR3 here is CASSGGFNEKLFF. The CDR3, as DNA: TGCGCCAGCAGCGGAGGGTTTAATGAAAAACTGTTTTTT.